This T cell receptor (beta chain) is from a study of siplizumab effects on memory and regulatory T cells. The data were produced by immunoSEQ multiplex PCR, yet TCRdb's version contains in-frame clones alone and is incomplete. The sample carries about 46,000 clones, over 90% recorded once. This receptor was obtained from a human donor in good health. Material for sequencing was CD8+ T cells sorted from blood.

Here the CDR3 reads CASRSGLAGDTGELFF. CDR3 nucleotides: TGTGCCAGCAGATCGGGACTAGCGGGAGACACCGGGGAGCTGTTTTTT. The chain has TRBV27 and TRBJ2-2; TRBD2 agrees at 14 bases. The V gene end was trimmed by 6 bases and the J gene end by 3 bases; junction bases not matched to a gene: 3. CDR1 MNHEY and CDR2 SMNVEV come from the germline V gene (reference sequence). This CDR3 is 16 amino acids long.